What follows are 26 T cell receptor beta chains derived from one specimen sequenced in a study of PD-1 blockade in classical Hodgkin lymphoma (dated by TCRdb to the early 2020s). The sample's time point label, decoded: cycle 4 day 1 (C4D1), after five to seven weeks of nivolumab. Every trial patient had relapsed following autologous stem cell transplantation, and prior brentuximab vedotin exposure was what differed among cohorts A, B and C. Library preparation employed the immunoSEQ multiplex PCR assay. TCRdb took this table from immuneACCESS and kept in-frame rearrangements with V and J called. Such tables lack part of the clones; where checked against another copy, unresolved V genes explain under half of the gap, and the rest is unexplained. The sample table holds 50,000 to 65,000 clones, of which roughly nine tenths were seen once. The ten largest account for 9% to 12% of the sample. The source was peripheral blood mononuclear cells (PBMCs), collected before the fourth cycle of nivolumab. These receptors all stem from a human donor with classical Hodgkin lymphoma.

The J gene is TRBJ1-5, the V gene TRBV6-1, with D possibly being TRBD1 (5 bases). Germline assignment: CDR1 MNHNS and CDR2 SASEGT. The CDR3 covers 14 residues. Trimming pared 7 bases from V and 4 bases from J, leaving 14 bases between. Written as DNA, the CDR3 is TGTGCCAGCATTAGGGGAGGGGTAAATCAGCCCCAGCATTTT. This encodes CASIRGGVNQPQHF.

The chain uses TRBV10-2 and TRBJ2-1; 12 positions agree with TRBD2. CDR1 is WSHSY and CDR2 is SAAADI in the germline V gene. The CDR3 runs to 14 residues. With V trimmed by 6 bases and J by 9 bases, 6 bases remained unmatched. This chain's CDR3 is CASRLAGGQGEQFF. The DNA for the CDR3 is TGCGCCAGCAGACTAGCGGGGGGCCAAGGTGAGCAGTTCTTC.

The chain is built from TRBV15 and TRBJ2-1; D unclear. Germline-derived CDR1 and CDR2 are LNHNV and YYDKDF (reference sequence). The CDR3 is made up of 15 amino acids. V was cut by 3 bases and J by 0 bases, with 9 bases left in between. CDR3 DNA sequence: TGTGCCACCAGCAGTTCTTTAAGCTCCTACAATGAGCAGTTCTTC. Protein sequence: CATSSSLSSYNEQFF.

The chain recombines TRBV11-3 with TRBJ2-7, with TRBD1 matching over 7 bases. This CDR3 has 19 residues. The germline V gene encodes CDR1 SGHNT and CDR2 YENEEA. The J segment lost 3 bases and the V segment lost 3 bases, leaving 20 bases of the junction unmatched. The CDR3: CASSLTSTPRDSELYEQYF. As DNA, the CDR3 is TGTGCCAGCAGCTTGACCTCAACACCCCGGGACAGCGAACTCTACGAGCAGTACTTC.

The chain has TRBV7-8 and TRBJ2-3; no definite D call. From germline, CDR1 is SGHVS and CDR2 FQNEAQ. The CDR3 is 17 residues long. V was trimmed by 1 base and J by 0 bases, leaving 14 bases between them. This CDR3 reads CASSLESSTPSTDTQYF. The CDR3 DNA follows: TGTGCCAGCAGCTTAGAATCTAGTACTCCTAGCACAGATACGCAGTATTTT.

In DNA, the CDR3 is TGTGCCAGCAGTCCCATGGGACTGCGCACAGATACGCAGTATTTT. This codes for CASSPMGLRTDTQYF. V is TRBV27 and J is TRBJ2-3; perhaps TRBD2 as D (6 bases). V lost 5 bases, J lost 1 base, and 13 bases lay in between. There are 15 residues in the CDR3. Germline CDR1 reads MNHEY; CDR2 reads SMNVEV (reference sequence).

The rearrangement joins TRBV5-4 to TRBJ2-7, with 8 bases matching TRBD1. Germline V gene sequence: CDR1 SGHNT, CDR2 YYREEE (reference sequence). The CDR3 is 15 residues long. V lost 5 bases, J lost 6 bases, and 13 bases stayed unmatched. Written as DNA, the CDR3 is TGTGCCAGCAGTTTTAACCCCGACAGGGGCACCGAGCAGTACTTC. It encodes CASSFNPDRGTEQYF.

The count of this clone is one. V is TRBV27 and J is TRBJ2-3; 11 bases agree with TRBD2. V trimming: 5 bases; J trimming: 4 bases; junction bases outside the gene matches: 8. CDR3 length: 16 residues. Germline V gene sequence: CDR1 MNHEY, CDR2 SMNVEV (reference sequence). Here the CDR3 reads CASSLLLAGGPDTQYF. The DNA of the CDR3 is TGTGCCAGCAGTCTCCTCTTAGCGGGGGGGCCAGATACGCAGTATTTT.

V is TRBV10-3 and J is TRBJ2-7, with D possibly matching TRBD1 (6 bases). The CDR3 loop spans 16 amino acids. V dropped 4 bases and J dropped 0 bases, with 16 bases sitting between them. The V gene's germline CDR1 is ENHRY and CDR2 SYGVKD. CDR3 bases: TGTGCCATCAGTGGGCCCGGAACAGGGAGCTCCTACGAGCAGTACTTC. Protein product: CAISGPGTGSSYEQYF.

This chain uses TRBV27 with TRBJ1-6; possible D gene TRBD1, 6 bases. With 2 bases removed from V and 9 bases from J, the gap between germline ends came to 14 bases. The CDR3 contains 15 residues. Germline V gene lookup returns CDR1 MNHEY and CDR2 SMNVEV (reference sequence). CDR3 coding DNA: TGTGCCAGCAGTTTACGAACAGGGATTCGTTCACCCCTCCACTTT. This encodes CASSLRTGIRSPLHF.

The CDR3 DNA follows: TGCGCCAGCAGCCAACGGGGAGGGGATTGGGACACTGAAGCTTTCTTT. It encodes CASSQRGGDWDTEAFF. The chain uses TRBV4-1 and TRBJ1-1; D may be TRBD1 (5 bases). From germline, CDR1 is MGHRA and CDR2 YSYEKL. Between the trimmed V and J ends, which lost 2 bases and 3 bases, there was a span of 16 bases. The CDR3 has 16 amino acids.

This chain joins TRBV7-9 and TRBJ1-1; D not certain. This CDR3 is 18 amino acids long. Germline V lookup: CDR1 SEHNR, CDR2 FQNEAQ (reference sequence). Between the trimmed V and J ends, which lost 1 base and 0 bases, there was a span of 18 bases. CDR3 loop: CASSLVGGIGVMNTEAFF. As DNA, the CDR3 is TGTGCCAGCAGCTTAGTTGGAGGAATTGGGGTAATGAACACTGAAGCTTTCTTT.

This chain uses TRBV6-5 with TRBJ2-7; tentative D call: TRBD1 (5 bases). CDR1 MNHEY and CDR2 SVGAGI come from the germline V gene. Trimming shortened V by 3 bases and J by 2 bases, and 11 bases separated the two germline ends. This CDR3 comprises 14 residues. CDR3 in DNA: TGTGCCAGCAGTTATGGGCAGGGCCCCTACGAGCAGTACTTC. It yields the protein CASSYGQGPYEQYF.

The chain links TRBV7-9 to TRBJ2-1; D possibly corresponds to TRBD1 (6 bases). V lost 5 bases and J lost 8, with 19 bases in between. The CDR3 has 15 amino acids. Germline CDR1 is SEHNR and CDR2 is FQNEAQ (reference sequence). The chain's CDR3 is CASSQRWDKEDEQFF. DNA of the CDR3: TGTGCCAGCAGCCAGAGGTGGGACAAGGAGGATGAGCAGTTCTTC.

This rearrangement joins TRBV5-6 to TRBJ1-6; D remains unclear. The CDR3 extends over 16 amino acids. Germline-derived CDR1 and CDR2 are SGHDT and YYEEEE. Trimming stripped 0 bases from V and 7 bases from J, with 14 bases between. CDR3 bases: TGTGCCAGCAGCTTGGCCGCAGCGCGCCCCAATTCACCCCTCCACTTT. Its translation: CASSLAAARPNSPLHF. Using reference TRBV5-6 and TRBJ1-6 for the parts outside the CDR3, the full variable domain is DAGVTQSPTHLIKTRGQQVTLRCSPKSGHDTVSWYQQALGQGPQFIFQYYEEEERQRGNFPDRFSGHQFPNYSSELNVNALLLGDSALYLCASSLAAARPNSPLHFGNGTRLTVT.

This clone has only a few counts. The chain carries TRBV11-2 and TRBJ2-5; either TRBD1 or TRBD2 may supply D (5 bases each). CDR1 and CDR2 from the germline V gene are SGHAT and FQNNGV. V lost 0 bases and J lost 9, with 20 bases in between. This CDR3 has 16 residues. CDR3 sequence reads: CASSLDNWGSGTAQYF. CDR3 in DNA: TGTGCCAGCAGCTTAGATAATTGGGGGTCCGGAACGGCCCAGTACTTC.

The chain combines TRBV7-9 with TRBJ2-7; 10 nucleotides match TRBD1. V shed 0 bases, J shed 3 bases, and the junction held 5 bases outside the gene matches. This CDR3 is built from 16 residues. Germline assignment: CDR1 SEHNR and CDR2 FQNEAQ (reference sequence). The chain's CDR3 is CASSLAARDRGYEQYF. The CDR3 DNA reads TGTGCCAGCAGCTTAGCCGCCCGGGACAGGGGCTACGAGCAGTACTTC.

This chain uses TRBV7-9 with TRBJ1-1, with D possibly TRBD1 on 5 matching bases. V lost 4 bases to trimming and J lost 0 bases, with 21 bases between them. CDR3 length: 18 amino acids. The germline V gene has CDR1 SEHNR and CDR2 FQNEAQ (reference sequence). CDR3 DNA: TGTGCCAGCAGCTCCCCCGCCGACAGCTCTCAATTGAACACTGAAGCTTTCTTT. Protein sequence: CASSSPADSSQLNTEAFF.

The rearrangement uses TRBV10-2 and TRBJ2-1; D remains unclear. The CDR3 is made up of 16 amino acids. V was trimmed by 3 bases and J by 6 bases, leaving 18 bases between them. The germline V gene encodes CDR1 WSHSY and CDR2 SAAADI. CDR3 coding DNA: TGCGCCAGCAGTGACGCGTGGGTCCCGCCTCGCAATGAGCAGTTCTTC. This translates into CASSDAWVPPRNEQFF.

The chain is built from TRBV30 and TRBJ1-1; D not resolved. The V end lost 5 bases, the J end lost 4 bases, and 17 bases lay between the germline ends. The CDR3 contains 14 residues. The germline CDR1 and CDR2 sequences are GTSNPN and SVGIG (reference sequence). The CDR3 region is CAWDWRRERTEAFF. The CDR3 bases are TGTGCCTGGGACTGGCGGCGGGAGCGCACTGAAGCTTTCTTT. The complete variable domain, with remaining parts taken from reference TRBV30 and TRBJ1-1, reads SQTIHQWPATLVQPVGSPLSLECTVEGTSNPNLYWYRQAAGRGLQLLFYSVGIGQISSEVPQNLSASRPQDRQFILSSKKLLLSDSGFYLCAWDWRRERTEAFFGQGTRLTVV.

The rearrangement uses TRBV5-4 and TRBJ2-2; D is ambiguous. The CDR3 covers 13 residues. Germline V lookup: CDR1 SGHNT, CDR2 YYREEE (reference sequence). V dropped 2 bases and J dropped 5 bases, with 7 bases sitting between them. The chain's CDR3 is CASSLWDTGELFF. CDR3 DNA: TGTGCCAGCAGCTTATGGGATACCGGGGAGCTGTTTTTT. Supplemented by reference TRBV5-4 and TRBJ2-2, the full variable domain reads ETGVTQSPTHLIKTRGQQVTLRCSSQSGHNTVSWYQQALGQGPQFIFQYYREEENGRGNFPPRFSGLQFPNYSSELNVNALELDDSALYLCASSLWDTGELFFGEGSRLTVL.

The CDR3 loop is CASSLEFRGAPDEQFF. CDR3 coding DNA: TGCGCCAGCAGCTTGGAGTTCAGGGGGGCCCCTGATGAGCAGTTCTTC. J is TRBJ2-1 and V is TRBV5-1; D might be TRBD1 (7 bases). The CDR3 sequence is 16 residues long. CDR1 is SGHRS, CDR2 YFSETQ, per germline. V shed 0 bases and J shed 8 bases, with 18 bases lying between them.

The gene calls are TRBV5-1 and TRBJ1-1; 8 nucleotides agree with TRBD1. The CDR3 contains 15 residues. V shed 4 bases and J 0 bases; nucleotides not matched to a gene: 5. Germline CDR1 reads SGHRS; CDR2 reads YFSETQ. CDR3 nucleotides: TGCGCCAGCAGCCCACCGACAGGGGTGAACACTGAAGCTTTCTTT. Translation: CASSPPTGVNTEAFF.

This rearrangement joins TRBV14 to TRBJ2-7, with a tentative D call TRBD2 (6 bases). CDR1 SGHDN and CDR2 FVKESK come from the germline V gene. V dropped 6 bases and J dropped 6 bases, with 15 bases sitting between them. The CDR3 extends over 13 amino acids. CDR3 amino acids: CASSLTGEVEQYF. CDR3 nucleotide sequence: TGTGCCAGCAGTCTTACGGGAGAAGTCGAGCAGTACTTC.

V gene TRBV27 combines with J gene TRBJ2-7, with D perhaps TRBD2 (5 bases). The CDR3 extends over 12 amino acids. V lost 5 bases and J lost 3, with 8 bases in between. Looked up from germline, CDR1 is MNHEY and CDR2 is SMNVEV (reference sequence). The CDR3 loop reads CASSARGYEQYF. The DNA for the CDR3 is TGTGCCAGCAGTGCCCGGGGCTACGAGCAGTACTTC.

The chain employs TRBV27 and TRBJ1-2; tentatively, D is TRBD1 (5 bases). The CDR3 is 14 amino acids. The V end lost 8 bases, the J end lost 0 bases, and 13 bases lay between the germline ends. From germline, CDR1 is MNHEY and CDR2 SMNVEV (reference sequence). CDR3 sequence: CASWGRYTNYGYTF. CDR3 sequence (DNA): TGTGCCAGCTGGGGCCGTTACACTAACTATGGCTACACCTTC.